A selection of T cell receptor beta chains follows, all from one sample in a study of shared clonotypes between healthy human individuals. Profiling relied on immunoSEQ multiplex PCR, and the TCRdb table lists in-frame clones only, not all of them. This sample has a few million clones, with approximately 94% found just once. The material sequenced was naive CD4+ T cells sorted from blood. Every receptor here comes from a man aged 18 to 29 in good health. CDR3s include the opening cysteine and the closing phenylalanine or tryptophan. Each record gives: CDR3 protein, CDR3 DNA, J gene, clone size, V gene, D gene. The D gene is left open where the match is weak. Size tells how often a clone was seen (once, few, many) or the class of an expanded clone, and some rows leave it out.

CDR3aa: CASMYHEQYF; CDR3nt: TGTGCCAGCATGTACCACGAGCAGTACTTC; j_gene: TRBJ2-7; abundance: few; v_gene: TRBV6-1; d_gene: -
CDR3aa: CASSFQQVNSPLHF; CDR3nt: TGTGCCAGCAGCTTCCAACAGGTTAATTCACCCCTCCACTTT; j_gene: TRBJ1-6; abundance: -; v_gene: TRBV5-6; d_gene: -
CDR3aa: CASSLGLQGKNIQYF; CDR3nt: TGTGCCAGCAGCTTAGGTTTGCAGGGTAAAAACATTCAGTACTTC; j_gene: TRBJ2-4; abundance: -; v_gene: TRBV7-2; d_gene: -
CDR3aa: CASSQATNEQFF; CDR3nt: TGTGCCAGCAGTCAGGCGACGAATGAGCAGTTCTTC; j_gene: TRBJ2-1; abundance: -; v_gene: TRBV7-2; d_gene: -
CDR3aa: CASSYRPGGNEKLFF; CDR3nt: TGTGCCAGCAGTTACCGGCCAGGGGGTAATGAAAAACTGTTTTTT; j_gene: TRBJ1-4; abundance: once; v_gene: TRBV6-5; d_gene: TRBD1
CDR3aa: CASSYVGRKETQYF; CDR3nt: TGTGCCAGCAGTTACGTTGGACGGAAGGAGACCCAGTACTTC; j_gene: TRBJ2-5; abundance: -; v_gene: TRBV6-6; d_gene: -
CDR3aa: CASSLVGRGQFLSYEQYF; CDR3nt: TGCGCCAGCAGCTTGGTGGGGAGGGGACAGTTCCTTTCCTACGAGCAGTACTTC; j_gene: TRBJ2-7; abundance: -; v_gene: TRBV5-1; d_gene: -
CDR3aa: CASSPRSVLGYEQYF; CDR3nt: TGTGCCAGCTCACCACGGAGCGTGCTTGGCTACGAGCAGTACTTC; j_gene: TRBJ2-7; abundance: -; v_gene: TRBV18; d_gene: -
CDR3aa: CASRRGLANEQFF; CDR3nt: TGTGCCAGCAGACGAGGACTAGCGAATGAGCAGTTCTTC; j_gene: TRBJ2-1; abundance: once; v_gene: TRBV27; d_gene: TRBD2
CDR3aa: CASSSTGNTGELFF; CDR3nt: TGTGCCAGCAGTTCGACGGGTAACACCGGGGAGCTGTTTTTT; j_gene: TRBJ2-2; abundance: -; v_gene: TRBV25-1; d_gene: -
CDR3aa: CAWSGDSQNEKLFF; CDR3nt: TGTGCCTGGAGTGGGGACAGTCAAAATGAAAAACTGTTTTTT; j_gene: TRBJ1-4; abundance: -; v_gene: TRBV30; d_gene: TRBD1
CDR3aa: CASSSVGELFF; CDR3nt: TGTGCCAGCTCGTCAGTCGGGGAGCTGTTTTTT; j_gene: TRBJ2-2; abundance: -; v_gene: TRBV6-5; d_gene: -
CDR3aa: CAIRGIGPGNTEAFF; CDR3nt: TGTGCCATCAGAGGAATAGGGCCAGGGAACACTGAAGCTTTCTTT; j_gene: TRBJ1-1; abundance: once; v_gene: TRBV10-3; d_gene: -
CDR3aa: CASSLDGRSGNTIYF; CDR3nt: TGTGCCAGCAGCCTAGATGGCCGCTCTGGAAACACCATATATTTT; j_gene: TRBJ1-3; abundance: -; v_gene: TRBV11-3; d_gene: -
CDR3aa: CASSSVPDTQYF; CDR3nt: TGTGCCAGCAGTTCGGTGCCGGATACGCAGTATTTT; j_gene: TRBJ2-3; abundance: once; v_gene: TRBV27; d_gene: -
CDR3aa: CAISEWSYQPQHF; CDR3nt: TGTGCCATCAGTGAGTGGAGCTATCAGCCCCAGCATTTT; j_gene: TRBJ1-5; abundance: -; v_gene: TRBV10-3; d_gene: -
CDR3aa: CSASREPEQYF; CDR3nt: TGCAGTGCTTCCCGTGAGCCCGAGCAGTACTTC; j_gene: TRBJ2-7; abundance: -; v_gene: TRBV20-1; d_gene: -
CDR3aa: CASSRTGHNSPLHF; CDR3nt: TGTGCCAGCAGTCGGACAGGACATAATTCACCCCTCCACTTT; j_gene: TRBJ1-6; abundance: -; v_gene: TRBV6-5; d_gene: TRBD1
CDR3aa: CASRDRAYGYTF; CDR3nt: TGTGCCAGCCGCGACAGGGCCTATGGCTACACCTTC; j_gene: TRBJ1-2; abundance: -; v_gene: TRBV6-1; d_gene: TRBD1
CDR3aa: CASSDTASSGANVLTF; CDR3nt: TGTGCCAGCAGTGACACGGCCAGCTCTGGGGCCAACGTCCTGACTTTC; j_gene: TRBJ2-6; abundance: -; v_gene: TRBV2; d_gene: -
CDR3aa: CASSTGLAGGAYNEQFF; CDR3nt: TGTGCCAGCAGCACGGGACTAGCGGGAGGAGCCTACAATGAGCAGTTCTTC; j_gene: TRBJ2-1; abundance: once; v_gene: TRBV7-9; d_gene: TRBD2
CDR3aa: CASGAHSPLHF; CDR3nt: TGTGCCAGCGGTGCCCATTCACCCCTCCACTTT; j_gene: TRBJ1-6; abundance: -; v_gene: TRBV6-1; d_gene: -
CDR3aa: CASSPSGTEETQYF; CDR3nt: TGTGCCAGTAGTCCATCTGGGACAGAAGAGACCCAGTACTTC; j_gene: TRBJ2-5; abundance: -; v_gene: TRBV19; d_gene: TRBD1
CDR3aa: CASSLVGTGASYEQYF; CDR3nt: TGTGCCAGCAGCTTAGTAGGGACAGGCGCCTCCTACGAGCAGTACTTC; j_gene: TRBJ2-7; abundance: -; v_gene: TRBV7-9; d_gene: TRBD1
CDR3aa: CASADRVEETQYF; CDR3nt: TGCGCCAGCGCGGACAGGGTAGAAGAGACCCAGTACTTC; j_gene: TRBJ2-5; abundance: -; v_gene: TRBV10-1; d_gene: TRBD1
CDR3aa: CTSSTQGYEQYF; CDR3nt: TGTACCAGCAGCACACAGGGCTACGAGCAGTACTTC; j_gene: TRBJ2-7; abundance: -; v_gene: TRBV7-8; d_gene: -
CDR3aa: CASRNYAATNEKLFF; CDR3nt: TGTGCCAGCAGGAACTATGCGGCAACTAATGAAAAACTGTTTTTT; j_gene: TRBJ1-4; abundance: -; v_gene: TRBV2; d_gene: -
CDR3aa: CASSLWGSIYEQYF; CDR3nt: TGTGCCAGCAGTTTATGGGGTTCTATCTACGAGCAGTACTTC; j_gene: TRBJ2-7; abundance: -; v_gene: TRBV28; d_gene: -
CDR3aa: CASSFSTNQPQHF; CDR3nt: TGTGCCAGCAGCTTTTCCACGAATCAGCCCCAGCATTTT; j_gene: TRBJ1-5; abundance: -; v_gene: TRBV7-2; d_gene: -
CDR3aa: CASSEGPNQPQHF; CDR3nt: TGTGCCAGCAGTGAGGGGCCCAATCAGCCCCAGCATTTT; j_gene: TRBJ1-5; abundance: -; v_gene: TRBV6-4; d_gene: -
CDR3aa: CASSQEPAVLTGELFF; CDR3nt: TGCGCCAGCAGCCAAGAGCCAGCGGTGTTAACCGGGGAGCTGTTTTTT; j_gene: TRBJ2-2; abundance: -; v_gene: TRBV4-1; d_gene: -
CDR3aa: CASSQFRTSTDTQYF; CDR3nt: TGTGCCAGCAGTCAATTTAGGACAAGCACAGATACGCAGTATTTT; j_gene: TRBJ2-3; abundance: -; v_gene: TRBV6-5; d_gene: -
CDR3aa: CASSLVAFPYEQYF; CDR3nt: TGTGCCAGCAGCTTAGTGGCCTTCCCTTACGAGCAGTACTTC; j_gene: TRBJ2-7; abundance: -; v_gene: TRBV7-2; d_gene: -
CDR3aa: CASAEWSGGDRNQPQHF; CDR3nt: TGTGCCAGCGCGGAGTGGTCAGGGGGCGATCGCAATCAGCCCCAGCATTTT; j_gene: TRBJ1-5; abundance: -; v_gene: TRBV2; d_gene: TRBD1
CDR3aa: CASTDGGGNQPQHF; CDR3nt: TGTGCCAGCACCGATGGGGGGGGCAATCAGCCCCAGCATTTT; j_gene: TRBJ1-5; abundance: -; v_gene: TRBV7-9; d_gene: -
CDR3aa: CASSLKRRGRDEKLFF; CDR3nt: TGTGCCAGCAGCTTAAAACGGAGGGGAAGGGATGAAAAACTGTTTTTT; j_gene: TRBJ1-4; abundance: -; v_gene: TRBV11-2; d_gene: -
CDR3aa: CASSLDVTQYF; CDR3nt: TGTGCCAGCAGCTTGGATGTGACCCAGTACTTC; j_gene: TRBJ2-5; abundance: -; v_gene: TRBV5-4; d_gene: -
CDR3aa: CASSMGQGIGSPLHF; CDR3nt: TGTGCCAGTAGTATGGGACAGGGAATAGGTTCACCCCTCCACTTT; j_gene: TRBJ1-6; abundance: few; v_gene: TRBV19; d_gene: TRBD1
CDR3aa: CASREDANSGNTIYF; CDR3nt: TGTGCCAGCCGTGAGGACGCAAACTCTGGAAACACCATATATTTT; j_gene: TRBJ1-3; abundance: -; v_gene: TRBV19; d_gene: -
CDR3aa: CASSSRGSFETQYF; CDR3nt: TGTGCCAGCAGCTCAAGAGGGAGTTTTGAGACCCAGTACTTC; j_gene: TRBJ2-5; abundance: -; v_gene: TRBV7-2; d_gene: -
CDR3aa: CAISESGTSYEQYF; CDR3nt: TGTGCCATCAGTGAATCCGGGACCTCCTACGAGCAGTACTTC; j_gene: TRBJ2-7; abundance: -; v_gene: TRBV10-3; d_gene: -
CDR3aa: CAISEGHEQYF; CDR3nt: TGTGCCATCAGTGAGGGACACGAGCAGTACTTC; j_gene: TRBJ2-7; abundance: -; v_gene: TRBV10-3; d_gene: -
CDR3aa: CASSLQGSNQPQHF; CDR3nt: TGTGCCAGCAGTTTGCAGGGATCGAATCAGCCCCAGCATTTT; j_gene: TRBJ1-5; abundance: -; v_gene: TRBV27; d_gene: -
CDR3aa: CASSFGDLNTEAFF; CDR3nt: TGTGCCAGCAGCTTTGGGGACCTGAACACTGAAGCTTTCTTT; j_gene: TRBJ1-1; abundance: -; v_gene: TRBV5-6; d_gene: -
CDR3aa: CASSARSGTPDTQYF; CDR3nt: TGTGCCAGCAGCGCGAGGTCAGGGACACCAGATACGCAGTATTTT; j_gene: TRBJ2-3; abundance: -; v_gene: TRBV9; d_gene: -
CDR3aa: CASSFRGSYNEQFF; CDR3nt: TGCGCCAGCAGCTTCAGGGGGTCCTACAATGAGCAGTTCTTC; j_gene: TRBJ2-1; abundance: -; v_gene: TRBV5-1; d_gene: TRBD1
CDR3aa: CASSEGVAGGRTNEQFF; CDR3nt: TGTGCCAGCAGTGAAGGGGTAGCGGGAGGACGTACAAATGAGCAGTTCTTC; j_gene: TRBJ2-1; abundance: once; v_gene: TRBV2; d_gene: TRBD2
CDR3aa: CASSKSDRDNTEAFF; CDR3nt: TGCGCCAGCAGCAAATCTGACAGGGACAACACTGAAGCTTTCTTT; j_gene: TRBJ1-1; abundance: -; v_gene: TRBV4-3; d_gene: TRBD1
CDR3aa: CASSYSIGPPYEQYF; CDR3nt: TGTGCCAGCAGTTACTCGATTGGGCCTCCCTACGAGCAGTACTTC; j_gene: TRBJ2-7; abundance: -; v_gene: TRBV6-5; d_gene: -
CDR3aa: CASSLEGLAGGYEQFF; CDR3nt: TGTGCCAGCAGCTTAGAAGGACTAGCGGGAGGATATGAGCAGTTCTTC; j_gene: TRBJ2-1; abundance: -; v_gene: TRBV11-2; d_gene: TRBD2
CDR3aa: CASRKTGIGNSPLHF; CDR3nt: TGTGCCAGCAGGAAAACAGGGATCGGGAATTCACCCCTCCACTTT; j_gene: TRBJ1-6; abundance: -; v_gene: TRBV2; d_gene: -